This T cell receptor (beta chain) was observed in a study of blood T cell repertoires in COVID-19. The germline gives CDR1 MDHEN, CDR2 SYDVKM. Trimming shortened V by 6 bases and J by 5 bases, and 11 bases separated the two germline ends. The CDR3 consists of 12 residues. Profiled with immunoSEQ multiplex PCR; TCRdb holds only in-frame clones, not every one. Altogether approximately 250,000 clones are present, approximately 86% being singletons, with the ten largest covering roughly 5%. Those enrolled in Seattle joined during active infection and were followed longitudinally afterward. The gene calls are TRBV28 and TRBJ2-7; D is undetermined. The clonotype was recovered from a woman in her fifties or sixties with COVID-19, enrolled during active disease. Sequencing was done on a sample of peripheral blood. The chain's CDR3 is CASRPGEHEQYF. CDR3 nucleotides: TGTGCCAGCAGACCCGGAGAGCACGAGCAGTACTTC.